Sequencing of this T cell receptor (beta chain) was carried out in a study of OX40 agonist ivuxolimab in advanced cancers. Study findings and constraints: Those patients achieving a partial response at 0.1-3.0 mg/kg showed among the lowest clonal expansion. Clones of CD4+ and CD8+ blood T cells grew by week 6 at doses of 0.1 to 3.0 mg/kg.

Looked up from germline, CDR1 is SGHTA and CDR2 is FQGNSA. V gave up 0 bases and J gave up 4 bases, with 18 bases separating them. The length of the CDR3 is 17 residues. This clone was detected ten times or more. Its antigen is still unknown. The method was immunoSEQ multiplex PCR; TCRdb's version includes in-frame clones alone and lacks a portion of them. The data contain roughly 77,000 clones, about four fifths of them singletons. The gene calls are TRBV7-2 and TRBJ1-1; D unresolved. The source is an adult with an advanced solid tumor such as melanoma, head and neck, liver or kidney cancer. The sequences come from CD4+ or CD8+ T cells sorted from blood, collected in a trial of the OX40 agonist ivuxolimab. In DNA, the CDR3 is TGTGCCAGCAGCTTAGCCCTCAGTCATCGGGCATTCACTGAAGCTTTCTTT. Its protein product is CASSLALSHRAFTEAFF.